A selection of T cell receptor beta chains follows, all from one sample in a study of blood T cell repertoires in COVID-19. The repertoire was sequenced with immunoSEQ multiplex PCR; TCRdb's copy has only in-frame clones and lacks some. Counted here are fewer than 400,000 clones, roughly 88% occurring once; the ten biggest clones make up 2.5% to 3.5%. The sample taken for sequencing was peripheral blood. Receptors were obtained from a woman under 40 with COVID-19, enrolled during active disease. Both conserved end residues are part of each CDR3. A D gene is named only where the DNA matches it firmly. Clone size is given for some rows only: seen once, a few or many times, or a class if the clone is expanded.

>TRBV6-5|14|TRBJ1-4|NA|NA
TGTGCCAGCAGTAGGGGGGGAGGGGATGAAAAACTGTTTTTT
CASSRGGGDEKLFF
>TRBV9|16|TRBJ2-3|TRBD2|NA
TGTGCCAGCAGCCCTCTAGCGGGCTCCTTCACAGATACGCAGTATTTT
CASSPLAGSFTDTQYF
>TRBV28|14|TRBJ2-7|NA|NA
TGTGCCACCAGAGCGGTTATAAGCTCCTACGAGCAGTACTTC
CATRAVISSYEQYF
>TRBV5-4|13|TRBJ2-5|NA|NA
TGTGCCAGCAGCTTGGCACGGGGGGAGACCCAGTACTTC
CASSLARGETQYF
>TRBV9|14|TRBJ1-5|TRBD1|NA
TGTGCCAGCAGCGAGACAGGGGGCGGTCAGCCCCAGCATTTT
CASSETGGGQPQHF
>TRBV2|14|TRBJ1-4|TRBD1|NA
TGTGCCAGCAGGGGGGACAGGTTTAATGAAAAACTGTTTTTT
CASRGDRFNEKLFF
>TRBV6-5|12|TRBJ1-2|NA|many
TGTGCCAGCAGTTACGGCGGGGAGGGCTACACCTTC
CASSYGGEGYTF
>TRBV27|14|TRBJ1-1|NA|NA
TGTGCCAGCAGTTTAGCGGGGCATACCACTGAAGCTTTCTTT
CASSLAGHTTEAFF
>TRBV5-6|13|TRBJ1-4|TRBD1|once
TGTGCCAGCAGCTCGGCAGGGACAGGGACTCTGTTTTTT
CASSSAGTGTLFF
>TRBV27|13|TRBJ1-2|TRBD1|NA
TGTGCCAGCAGCACGGGACAGGGCTATGGCTACACCTTC
CASSTGQGYGYTF
>TRBV12-3/TRBV12-4|13|TRBJ1-2|NA|NA
TGTGCCAGCAGGCAAACAGGGAACTATGGCTACACCTTC
CASRQTGNYGYTF
>TRBV19|12|TRBJ1-5|NA|few
TGTGCCAGTAGTATAAGCTATCAGCCCCAGCATTTT
CASSISYQPQHF
>TRBV30|15|TRBJ1-6|TRBD1|NA
TGTGCCTGGAGTGCCGGACAGGGGAATAATTCACCCCTCCACTTT
CAWSAGQGNNSPLHF
>TRBV29-1|13|TRBJ1-4|TRBD1|NA
TGCAGCCTGACCCGGGACAGTTCTGAAAAACTGTTTTTT
CSLTRDSSEKLFF
>TRBV7-9|13|TRBJ1-6|NA|NA
TGTGCCAGCAGCTTAATACAGGGTTCACCCCTCCACTTT
CASSLIQGSPLHF
>TRBV7-9|13|TRBJ1-4|TRBD1|few
TGTGCCAGCAGCCGAGGACAGGGGGAAAAACTGTTTTTT
CASSRGQGEKLFF
>TRBV19|18|TRBJ2-6|NA|NA
TGTGCCAGTAGTATAGGGGGCAGGCTTCTCTCTGGGGCCAACGTCCTGACTTTC
CASSIGGRLLSGANVLTF
>TRBV11-2|16|TRBJ2-5|NA|NA
TGTGCCAGCAGCCCCAGGATGGTCGGGGTTTCAGAGACCCAGTACTTC
CASSPRMVGVSETQYF
>TRBV7-2|15|TRBJ1-6|NA|once
TGTGCCAGCAGCTTAGGCACAGGGTTGGGTTCACCCCTCCACTTT
CASSLGTGLGSPLHF
>TRBV5-1|14|TRBJ2-7|TRBD1|NA
TGCGCCAGCAGCACCGGACAGGCCTCCTACGAGCAGTACTTC
CASSTGQASYEQYF
>TRBV30|15|TRBJ1-5|NA|NA
TGTGCCTGGACTAAAGGGCAGGGCCGCAATCAGCCCCAGCATTTT
CAWTKGQGRNQPQHF
>TRBV27|17|TRBJ2-1|TRBD2|once
TGTGCCAGCAGTCCCCCGCGGGGGACTAGCGGTTACAATGAGCAGTTCTTC
CASSPPRGTSGYNEQFF
>TRBV19|15|TRBJ1-2|TRBD1|NA
TGTGCCAGTAGTATGAGGGACAGGGGGATCTATGGCTACACCTTC
CASSMRDRGIYGYTF
>TRBV6-5|14|TRBJ2-2|NA|NA
TGTGCCAGCAGAAGACAGGAGAACACCGGGGAGCTGTTTTTT
CASRRQENTGELFF
>TRBV30|15|TRBJ1-5|TRBD1|NA
TGTGCCTGGAATCGGGGACAGCTTAGCAATCAGCCCCAGCATTTT
CAWNRGQLSNQPQHF
>TRBV7-9|16|TRBJ2-3|TRBD2|NA
TGTGCCAGCAGCTTAGACCCGGGAGGAACCACAGATACGCAGTATTTT
CASSLDPGGTTDTQYF
>TRBV28|16|TRBJ2-1|TRBD2|NA
TGTGCCAGCAGTTTAAATTCTGCGACTAGCGGGACGGGAAAGTTCTTC
CASSLNSATSGTGKFF
>TRBV7-8|14|TRBJ2-1|NA|NA
TGTGCCAGCAGCTTAGCCCTATCCTACAATGAGCAGTTCTTC
CASSLALSYNEQFF
>TRBV5-1|15|TRBJ2-7|NA|NA
TGCGCCAGCAGCCCGACGGTCGGCGGATCCTACGAGCAGTACTTC
CASSPTVGGSYEQYF
>TRBV28|16|TRBJ1-1|TRBD1|NA
TGTGCCAGCAGTCCCGGGGGACAGGGGCGACGGACTGAAGCTTTCTTT
CASSPGGQGRRTEAFF
>TRBV18|14|TRBJ1-1|NA|once
TGTGCCAGCTCAGTGGGCAGGGCAGACACTGAAGCTTTCTTT
CASSVGRADTEAFF
>TRBV19|17|TRBJ2-1|NA|NA
TGTGCCAGTAGTATCCAATACGGGAGACAAACCTACAATGAGCAGTTCTTC
CASSIQYGRQTYNEQFF
>TRBV11-3|15|TRBJ2-5|TRBD1|NA
TGTGCCAGCAGCCATCGACAGGGGGCGGGCGAGACCCAGTACTTC
CASSHRQGAGETQYF
>TRBV6-5|16|TRBJ1-3|TRBD1|NA
TGTGCCAGCAGTTTCGACCGGGACAGAGCTGGAAACACCATATATTTT
CASSFDRDRAGNTIYF
>TRBV9|14|TRBJ2-5|NA|once
TGTGCCAGCAGCGTAGAGACGGGAGTTGGGACCCAGTACTTC
CASSVETGVGTQYF
>TRBV19|13|TRBJ2-1|NA|NA
TGTGCCAGTAGTACCTACAGGGCCCTAGGGACGTTCTTC
CASSTYRALGTFF
>TRBV2|10|TRBJ2-7|NA|NA
TGTGCCAGCAGAAGCCACGAGCAGTACTTC
CASRSHEQYF
>TRBV15|14|TRBJ1-5|NA|NA
TGTGCCACCAGCAGAGACAGCGTCAATCAGCCCCAGCATTTT
CATSRDSVNQPQHF
>TRBV7-2|16|TRBJ2-3|NA|NA
TGTGCCAGCAGCTTAGACGGGAGTCTTGGTCATGATACGCAGTATTTT
CASSLDGSLGHDTQYF
>TRBV11-2|15|TRBJ2-2|NA|NA
TGTGCCAGCAGCCGTCGGACAGCGAACACCGGGGAGCTGTTTTTT
CASSRRTANTGELFF
>TRBV20-1|10|TRBJ1-2|NA|NA
TGCAGTGCTAGGCGCAACGGCTACACCTTC
CSARRNGYTF
>TRBV2|15|TRBJ2-3|NA|NA
TGTGCCAGCAGTTTAGGGGGGGCTGGTACAGATACGCAGTATTTT
CASSLGGAGTDTQYF
>TRBV24-1|13|TRBJ2-3|NA|NA
TGTGCCACCAGTGATCCCCCTTTCGATACGCAGTATTTT
CATSDPPFDTQYF
>TRBV6-5|12|TRBJ1-1|NA|NA
TGTGCCAGCAGACAGGGCCACACTGAAGCTTTCTTT
CASRQGHTEAFF
>TRBV4-1|17|TRBJ2-2|TRBD2|NA
TGCGCCAGCAGCCAAGGGACTAGCGGGAGATGGACCGGGGAGCTGTTTTTT
CASSQGTSGRWTGELFF